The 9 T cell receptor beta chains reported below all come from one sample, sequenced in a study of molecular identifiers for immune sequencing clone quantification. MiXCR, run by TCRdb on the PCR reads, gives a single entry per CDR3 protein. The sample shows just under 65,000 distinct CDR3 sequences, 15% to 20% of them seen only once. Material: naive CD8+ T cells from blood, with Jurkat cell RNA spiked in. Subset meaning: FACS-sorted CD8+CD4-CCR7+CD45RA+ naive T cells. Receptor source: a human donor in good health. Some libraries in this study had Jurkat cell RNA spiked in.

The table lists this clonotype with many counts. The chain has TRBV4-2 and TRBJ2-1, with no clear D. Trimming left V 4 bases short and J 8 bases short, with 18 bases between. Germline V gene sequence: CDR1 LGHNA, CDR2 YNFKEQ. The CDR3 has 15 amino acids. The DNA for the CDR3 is TGTGCCAGCAGCCGTGAGCTCTATAGTGACTATGAGCAGTTCTTC. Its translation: CASSRELYSDYEQFF.

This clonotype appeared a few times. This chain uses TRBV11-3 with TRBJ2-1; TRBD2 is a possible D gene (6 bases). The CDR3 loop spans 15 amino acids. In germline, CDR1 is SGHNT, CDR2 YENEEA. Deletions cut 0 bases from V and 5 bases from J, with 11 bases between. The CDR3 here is CASSLDRLDDNEQFF. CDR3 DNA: TGTGCCAGCAGCTTAGATCGACTAGACGACAATGAGCAGTTCTTC.

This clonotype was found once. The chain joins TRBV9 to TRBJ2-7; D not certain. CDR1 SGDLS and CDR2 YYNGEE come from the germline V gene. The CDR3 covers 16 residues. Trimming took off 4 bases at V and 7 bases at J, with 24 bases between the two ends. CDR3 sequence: CASSPRLETLLGEQYF. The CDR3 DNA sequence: TGTGCCAGCAGCCCTCGCCTCGAGACCCTCCTGGGAGAGCAGTACTTC.

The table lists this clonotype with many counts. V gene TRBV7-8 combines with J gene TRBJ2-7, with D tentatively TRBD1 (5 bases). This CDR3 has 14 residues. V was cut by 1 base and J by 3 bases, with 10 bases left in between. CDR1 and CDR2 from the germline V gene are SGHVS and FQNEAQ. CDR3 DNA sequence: TGTGCCAGCAGCTTAGGCCCAGGGATCTACGAGCAGTACTTC. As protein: CASSLGPGIYEQYF.

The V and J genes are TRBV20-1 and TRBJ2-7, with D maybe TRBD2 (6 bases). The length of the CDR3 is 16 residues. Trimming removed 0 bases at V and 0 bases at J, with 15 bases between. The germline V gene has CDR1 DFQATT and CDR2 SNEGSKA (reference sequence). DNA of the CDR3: TGCAGTGCTAGAGATCTCAATAGCGGAATCTCCTACGAGCAGTACTTC. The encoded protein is CSARDLNSGISYEQYF.

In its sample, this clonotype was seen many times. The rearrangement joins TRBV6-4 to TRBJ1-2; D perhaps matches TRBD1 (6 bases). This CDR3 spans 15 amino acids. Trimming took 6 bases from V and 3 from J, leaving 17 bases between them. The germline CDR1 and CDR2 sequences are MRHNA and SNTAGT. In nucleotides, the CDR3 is TGTGCCAGCAGGAAATTAGCAGGGGCAGACTATGGCTACACCTTC. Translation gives CASRKLAGADYGYTF.

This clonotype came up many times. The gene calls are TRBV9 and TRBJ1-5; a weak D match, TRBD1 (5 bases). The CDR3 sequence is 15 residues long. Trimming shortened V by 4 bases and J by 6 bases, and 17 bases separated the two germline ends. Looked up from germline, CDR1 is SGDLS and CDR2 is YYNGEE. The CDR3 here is CASSTRPGLSQPQHF. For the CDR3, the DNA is TGTGCCAGCAGCACCCGACCGGGACTCAGTCAGCCCCAGCATTTT.

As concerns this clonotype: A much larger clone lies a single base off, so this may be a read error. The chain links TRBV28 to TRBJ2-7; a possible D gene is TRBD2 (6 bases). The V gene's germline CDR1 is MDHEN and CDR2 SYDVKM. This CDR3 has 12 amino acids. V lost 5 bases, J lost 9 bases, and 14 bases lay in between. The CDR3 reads CASSPYMGGQYF. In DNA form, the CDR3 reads TGTGCCAGCAGTCCCTACATGGGAGGGCAGTACTTC.

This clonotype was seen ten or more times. CDR3 sequence: CASSMTSSYEQYF. In nucleotides, the CDR3 is TGTGCCAGCAGCATGACGAGCTCCTACGAGCAGTACTTC. This chain uses TRBV7-2 with TRBJ2-7; D is unclear. Trimming pared 5 bases from V and 0 bases from J, leaving 8 bases between. The CDR3 is 13 amino acids. The germline CDR1 and CDR2 sequences are SGHTA and FQGNSA.